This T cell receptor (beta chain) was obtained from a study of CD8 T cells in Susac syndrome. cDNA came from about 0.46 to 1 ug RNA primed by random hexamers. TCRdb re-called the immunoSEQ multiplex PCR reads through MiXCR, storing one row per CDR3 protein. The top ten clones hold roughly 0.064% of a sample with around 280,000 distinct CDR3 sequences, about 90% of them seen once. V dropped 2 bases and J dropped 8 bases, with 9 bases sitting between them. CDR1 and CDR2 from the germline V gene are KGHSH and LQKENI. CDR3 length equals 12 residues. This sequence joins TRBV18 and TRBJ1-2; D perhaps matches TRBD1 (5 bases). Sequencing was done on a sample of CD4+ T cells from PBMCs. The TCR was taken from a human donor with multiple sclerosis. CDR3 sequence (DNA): TGTGCCAGCTCACCAGGAGGGGACGGCTACACCTTC. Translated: CASSPGGDGYTF.